This T cell receptor (beta chain) was captured in a study of blood T cell repertoires in COVID-19. Patients in Seattle were enrolled during active infection, then followed longitudinally. V shed 3 bases and J shed 6 bases, with 3 bases lying between them. CDR3 length: 12 amino acids. Germline V gene lookup returns CDR1 SGHTA and CDR2 FQGNSA. As processed by the authors: Estimation of nucleated cell counts relied on the amplification of reference gene primers. Sequencing was performed with immunoSEQ multiplex PCR; in TCRdb, only in-frame clones are kept and a portion is missing. V, J and clone size reflect that table, while D and trimming were determined from the DNA. The repertoire holds under 250,000 clones, roughly 85% seen once, with more than 2% in the top ten. This clone has a handful of counts.

The clonotype comes from a woman in her sixties or seventies with COVID-19, enrolled during active disease. What was sequenced was peripheral blood. The chain recombines TRBV7-2 with TRBJ1-6; D gene uncertain. The CDR3 nucleotides are TGTGCCAGCAGCTTCGGTAATTCACCCCTCCACTTT. Translation gives CASSFGNSPLHF.